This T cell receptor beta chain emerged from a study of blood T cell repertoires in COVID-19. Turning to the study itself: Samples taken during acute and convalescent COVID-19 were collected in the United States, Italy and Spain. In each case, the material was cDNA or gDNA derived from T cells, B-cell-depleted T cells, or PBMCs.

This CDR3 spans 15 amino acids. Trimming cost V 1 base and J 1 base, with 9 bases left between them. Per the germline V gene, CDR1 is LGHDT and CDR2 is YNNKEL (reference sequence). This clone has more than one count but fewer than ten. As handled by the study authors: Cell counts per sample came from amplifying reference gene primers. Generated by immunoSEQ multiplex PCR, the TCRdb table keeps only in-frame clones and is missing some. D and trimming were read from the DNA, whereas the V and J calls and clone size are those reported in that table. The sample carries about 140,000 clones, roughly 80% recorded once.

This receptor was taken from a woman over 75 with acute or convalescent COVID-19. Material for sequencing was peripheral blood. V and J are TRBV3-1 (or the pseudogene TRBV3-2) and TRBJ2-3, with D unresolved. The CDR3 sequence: CASSQAAVGTDTQYF. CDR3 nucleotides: TGTGCCAGCAGCCAAGCGGCGGTAGGCACAGATACGCAGTATTTT.